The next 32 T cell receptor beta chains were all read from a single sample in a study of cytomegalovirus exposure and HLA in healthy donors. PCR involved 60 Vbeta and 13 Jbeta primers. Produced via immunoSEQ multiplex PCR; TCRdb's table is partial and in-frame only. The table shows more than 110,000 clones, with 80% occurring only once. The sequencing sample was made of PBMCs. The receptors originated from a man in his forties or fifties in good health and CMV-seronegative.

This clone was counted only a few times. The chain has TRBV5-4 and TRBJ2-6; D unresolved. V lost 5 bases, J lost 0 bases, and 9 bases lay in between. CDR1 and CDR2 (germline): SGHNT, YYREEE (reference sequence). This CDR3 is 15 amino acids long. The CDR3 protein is CASSSGFSGANVLTF. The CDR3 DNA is TGTGCCAGCAGTTCCGGTTTCTCTGGGGCCAACGTCCTGACTTTC. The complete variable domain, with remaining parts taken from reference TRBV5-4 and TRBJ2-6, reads ETGVTQSPTHLIKTRGQQVTLRCSSQSGHNTVSWYQQALGQGPQFIFQYYREEENGRGNFPPRFSGLQFPNYSSELNVNALELDDSALYLCASSSGFSGANVLTFGAGSRLTVL.

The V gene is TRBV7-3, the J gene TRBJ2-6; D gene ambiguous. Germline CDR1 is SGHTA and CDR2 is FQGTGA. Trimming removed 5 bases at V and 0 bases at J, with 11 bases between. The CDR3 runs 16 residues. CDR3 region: CASSPVGASGANVLTF. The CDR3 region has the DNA TGTGCCAGCAGCCCCGTCGGTGCCTCTGGGGCCAACGTCCTGACTTTC.

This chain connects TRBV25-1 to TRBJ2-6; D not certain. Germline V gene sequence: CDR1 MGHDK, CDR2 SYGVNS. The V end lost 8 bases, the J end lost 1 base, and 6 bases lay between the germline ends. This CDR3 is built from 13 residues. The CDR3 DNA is TGTGCCAGCTCCTCTTCTGGGGCCAACGTCCTGACTTTC. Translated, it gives CASSSSGANVLTF. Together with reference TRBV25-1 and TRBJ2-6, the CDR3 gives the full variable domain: EADIYQTPRYLVIGTGKKITLECSQTMGHDKMYWYQQDPGMELHLIHYSYGVNSTEKGDLSSESTVSRIRTEHFPLTLESARPSHTSQYLCASSSSGANVLTFGAGSRLTVL.

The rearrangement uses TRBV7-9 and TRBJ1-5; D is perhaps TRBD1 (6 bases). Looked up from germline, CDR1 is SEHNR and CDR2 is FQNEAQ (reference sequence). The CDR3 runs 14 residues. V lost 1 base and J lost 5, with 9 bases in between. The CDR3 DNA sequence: TGTGCCAGCAGCTTAGACAGGGTCGATCAGCCCCAGCATTTT. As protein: CASSLDRVDQPQHF.

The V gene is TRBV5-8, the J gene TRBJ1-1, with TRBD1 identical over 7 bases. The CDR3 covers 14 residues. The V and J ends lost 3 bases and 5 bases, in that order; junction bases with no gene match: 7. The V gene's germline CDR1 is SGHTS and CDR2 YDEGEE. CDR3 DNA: TGTGCCAGCAGCTCCGGCCAGGGGGAGACTGAAGCTTTCTTT. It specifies CASSSGQGETEAFF.

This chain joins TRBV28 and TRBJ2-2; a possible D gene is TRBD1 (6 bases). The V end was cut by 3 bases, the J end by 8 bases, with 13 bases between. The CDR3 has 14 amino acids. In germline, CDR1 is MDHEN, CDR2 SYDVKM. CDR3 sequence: CASSFPDRSGELFF. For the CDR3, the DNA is TGTGCCAGCAGTTTTCCGGACAGATCTGGGGAGCTGTTTTTT.

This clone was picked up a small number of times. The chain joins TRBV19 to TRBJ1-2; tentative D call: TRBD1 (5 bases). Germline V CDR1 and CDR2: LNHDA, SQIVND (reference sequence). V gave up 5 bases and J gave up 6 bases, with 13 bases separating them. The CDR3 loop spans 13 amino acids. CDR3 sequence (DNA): TGTGCCAGTAGTGAGCAGGGTAAGGATGGCTACACCTTC. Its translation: CASSEQGKDGYTF.

The CDR3 reads CASSSRDRVLYGYTF. The DNA for the CDR3 is TGTGCCAGCAGCAGCCGGGACAGGGTACTCTATGGCTACACCTTC. The V call is TRBV13, the J call TRBJ1-2; 9 nucleotides agree with TRBD1. This CDR3 spans 15 amino acids. Germline V CDR1 and CDR2: PRHDT, FYEKMQ (reference sequence). With 5 bases clipped from V and 4 bases from J, the junction kept 8 bases outside the gene matches.

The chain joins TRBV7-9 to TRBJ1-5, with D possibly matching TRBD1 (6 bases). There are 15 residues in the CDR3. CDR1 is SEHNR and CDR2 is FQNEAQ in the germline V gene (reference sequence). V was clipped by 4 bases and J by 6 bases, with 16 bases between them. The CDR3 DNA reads TGTGCCAGCAGCTGGGGGGCGGGGGGCAGTCAGCCCCAGCATTTT. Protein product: CASSWGAGGSQPQHF. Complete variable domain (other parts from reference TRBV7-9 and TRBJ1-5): DTGVSQNPRHKITKRGQNVTFRCDPISEHNRLYWYRQTLGQGPEFLTYFQNEAQLEKSRLLSDRFSAERPKGSFSTLEIQRTEQGDSAMYLCASSWGAGGSQPQHFGDGTRLSIL.

The chain's CDR3 is CASSLATGNHMPYEQYF. DNA for the CDR3: TGTGCCAGCAGCTTAGCCACAGGGAACCATATGCCCTACGAGCAGTACTTC. The chain uses TRBV7-9 and TRBJ2-7, with D possibly TRBD1 on 6 matching bases. The CDR3 sequence is 17 residues long. Germline lookup yields CDR1 SEHNR and CDR2 FQNEAQ (reference sequence). Trimming removed 0 bases at V and 2 bases at J, with 17 bases between.

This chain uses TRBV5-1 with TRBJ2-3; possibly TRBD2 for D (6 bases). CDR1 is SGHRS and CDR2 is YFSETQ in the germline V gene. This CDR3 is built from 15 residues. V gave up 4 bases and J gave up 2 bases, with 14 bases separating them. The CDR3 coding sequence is TGCGCCAGCAGCAAAGAGGGAGGTAACACAGATACGCAGTATTTT. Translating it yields CASSKEGGNTDTQYF.

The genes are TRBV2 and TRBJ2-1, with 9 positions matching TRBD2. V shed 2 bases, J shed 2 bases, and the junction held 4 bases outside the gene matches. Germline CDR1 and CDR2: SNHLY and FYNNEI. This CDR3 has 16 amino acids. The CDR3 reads CASSEQLAGTYNEQFF. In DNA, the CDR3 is TGTGCCAGCAGTGAACAGCTAGCGGGAACCTACAATGAGCAGTTCTTC.

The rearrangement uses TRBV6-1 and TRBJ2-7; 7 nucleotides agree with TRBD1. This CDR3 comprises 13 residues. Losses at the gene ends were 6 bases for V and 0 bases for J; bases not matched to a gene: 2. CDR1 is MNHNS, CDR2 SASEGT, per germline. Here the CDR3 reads CASRGTASYEQYF. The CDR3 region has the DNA TGTGCCAGCAGGGGGACAGCCTCCTACGAGCAGTACTTC.

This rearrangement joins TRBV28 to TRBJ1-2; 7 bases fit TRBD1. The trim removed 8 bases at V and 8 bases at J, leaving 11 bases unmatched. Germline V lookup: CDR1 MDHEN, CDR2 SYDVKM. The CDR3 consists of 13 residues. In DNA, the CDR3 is TGTGCCAGCCGCGGGGACAGAGTAGAGGGCTACACCTTC. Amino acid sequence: CASRGDRVEGYTF.

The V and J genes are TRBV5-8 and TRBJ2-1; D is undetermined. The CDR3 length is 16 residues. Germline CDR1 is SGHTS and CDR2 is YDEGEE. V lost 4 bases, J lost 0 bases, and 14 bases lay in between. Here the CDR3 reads CASSRSVLSSYNEQFF. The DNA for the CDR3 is TGTGCCAGCAGCCGCTCAGTGTTAAGCTCCTACAATGAGCAGTTCTTC. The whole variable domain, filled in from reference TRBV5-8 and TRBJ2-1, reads EAGVTQSPTHLIKTRGQQATLRCSPISGHTSVYWYQQALGLGLQFLLWYDEGEERNRGNFPPRFSGRQFPNYSSELNVNALELEDSALYLCASSRSVLSSYNEQFFGPGTRLTVL.

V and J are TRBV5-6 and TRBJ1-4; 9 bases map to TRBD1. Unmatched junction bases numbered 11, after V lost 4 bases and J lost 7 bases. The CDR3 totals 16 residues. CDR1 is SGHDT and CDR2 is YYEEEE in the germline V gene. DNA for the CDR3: TGTGCCAGCAGCCTGGAACTCGGGACAGGGAGTGAAAAACTGTTTTTT. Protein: CASSLELGTGSEKLFF. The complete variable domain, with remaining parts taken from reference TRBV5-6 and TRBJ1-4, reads DAGVTQSPTHLIKTRGQQVTLRCSPKSGHDTVSWYQQALGQGPQFIFQYYEEEERQRGNFPDRFSGHQFPNYSSELNVNALLLGDSALYLCASSLELGTGSEKLFFGSGTQLSVL.

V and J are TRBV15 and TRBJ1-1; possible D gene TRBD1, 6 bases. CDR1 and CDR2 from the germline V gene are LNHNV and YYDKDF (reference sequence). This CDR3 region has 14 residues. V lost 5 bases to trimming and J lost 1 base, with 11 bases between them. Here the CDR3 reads CATSARRGNTEAFF. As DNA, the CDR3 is TGTGCCACCAGCGCGCGCAGGGGGAACACTGAAGCTTTCTTT. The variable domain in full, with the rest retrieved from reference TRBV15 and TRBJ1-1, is DAMVIQNPRYQVTQFGKPVTLSCSQTLNHNVMYWYQQKSSQAPKLLFHYYDKDFNNEADTPDNFQSRRPNTSFCFLDIRSPGLGDTAMYLCATSARRGNTEAFFGQGTRLTVV.

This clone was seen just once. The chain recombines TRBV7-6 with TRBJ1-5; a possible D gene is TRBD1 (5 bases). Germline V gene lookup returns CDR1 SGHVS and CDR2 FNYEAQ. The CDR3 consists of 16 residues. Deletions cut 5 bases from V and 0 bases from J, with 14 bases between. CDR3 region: CASSPRGGYSNQPQHF. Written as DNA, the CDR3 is TGTGCCAGCAGCCCCCGGGGGGGTTATAGCAATCAGCCCCAGCATTTT.

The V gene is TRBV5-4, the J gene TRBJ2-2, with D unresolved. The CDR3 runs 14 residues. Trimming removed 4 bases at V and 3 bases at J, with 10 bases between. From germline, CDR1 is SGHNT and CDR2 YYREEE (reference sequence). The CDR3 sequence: CASSDDFYTGELFF. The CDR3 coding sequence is TGTGCCAGCAGCGATGACTTTTACACCGGGGAGCTGTTTTTT.

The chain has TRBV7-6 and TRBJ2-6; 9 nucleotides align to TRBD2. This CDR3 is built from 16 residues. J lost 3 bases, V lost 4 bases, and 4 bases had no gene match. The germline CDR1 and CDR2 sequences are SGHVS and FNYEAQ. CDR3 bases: TGTGCCAGCAGCTCCCGCGGGGGGGTTGGGGCCAACGTCCTGACTTTC. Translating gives CASSSRGGVGANVLTF.

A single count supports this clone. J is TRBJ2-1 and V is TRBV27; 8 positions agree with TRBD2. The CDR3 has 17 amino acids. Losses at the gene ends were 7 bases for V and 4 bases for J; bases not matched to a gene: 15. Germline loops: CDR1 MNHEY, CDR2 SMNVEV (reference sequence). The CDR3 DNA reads TGTGCCAGCACCGACGGTAGACTAGCGCATACATACAATGAGCAGTTCTTC. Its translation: CASTDGRLAHTYNEQFF.

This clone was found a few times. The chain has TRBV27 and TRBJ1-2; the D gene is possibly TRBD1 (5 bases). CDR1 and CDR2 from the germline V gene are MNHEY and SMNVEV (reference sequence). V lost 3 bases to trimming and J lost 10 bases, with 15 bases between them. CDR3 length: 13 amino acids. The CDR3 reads CASSFREDLVYTF. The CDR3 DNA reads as TGTGCCAGCAGTTTCAGGGAAGACTTAGTCTACACCTTC.

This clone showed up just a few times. CDR3: CSVDYDRRLGGYTF. The CDR3 DNA sequence: TGCAGCGTTGATTACGACAGGCGCTTGGGCGGCTACACCTTC. The genes are TRBV29-1 and TRBJ1-2, with D possibly matching TRBD1 (6 bases). The CDR3 covers 14 residues. Germline V gene sequence: CDR1 SQVTM, CDR2 ANQGSEA. V gave up 3 bases and J gave up 8 bases, with 19 bases separating them.

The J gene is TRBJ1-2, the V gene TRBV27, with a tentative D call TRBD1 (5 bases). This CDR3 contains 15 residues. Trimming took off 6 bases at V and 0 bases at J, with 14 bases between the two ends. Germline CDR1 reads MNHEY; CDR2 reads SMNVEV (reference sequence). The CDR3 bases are TGTGCCAGCAGCTCTAGGGGATTTACTAACTATGGCTACACCTTC. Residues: CASSSRGFTNYGYTF.

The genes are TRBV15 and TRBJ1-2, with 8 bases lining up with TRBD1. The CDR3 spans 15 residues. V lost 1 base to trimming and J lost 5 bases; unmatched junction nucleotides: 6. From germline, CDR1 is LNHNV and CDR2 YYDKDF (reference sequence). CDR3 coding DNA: TGTGCCACCAGCAGAGGTGGGCAGGGGGCTTATGGCTACACCTTC. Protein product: CATSRGGQGAYGYTF.

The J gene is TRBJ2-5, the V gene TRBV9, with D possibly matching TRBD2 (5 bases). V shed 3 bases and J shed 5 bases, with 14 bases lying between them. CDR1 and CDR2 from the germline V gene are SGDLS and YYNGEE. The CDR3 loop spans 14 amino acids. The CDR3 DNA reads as TGTGCCAGCAGCGCCGAGGGTTTTTGGGAGACCCAGTACTTC. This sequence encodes CASSAEGFWETQYF.

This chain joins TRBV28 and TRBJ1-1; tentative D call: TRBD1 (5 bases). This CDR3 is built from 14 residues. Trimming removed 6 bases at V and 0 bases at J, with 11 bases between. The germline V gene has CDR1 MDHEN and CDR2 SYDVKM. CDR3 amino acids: CASRIDSMNTEAFF. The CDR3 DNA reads TGTGCCAGCAGGATTGACAGCATGAACACTGAAGCTTTCTTT.

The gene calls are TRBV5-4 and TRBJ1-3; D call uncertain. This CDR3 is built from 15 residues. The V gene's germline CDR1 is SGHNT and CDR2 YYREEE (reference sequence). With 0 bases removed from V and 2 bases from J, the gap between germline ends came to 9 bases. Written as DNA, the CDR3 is TGTGCCAGCAGCTTGGACCTCTCTACTGGAAACACCATATATTTT. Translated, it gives CASSLDLSTGNTIYF.

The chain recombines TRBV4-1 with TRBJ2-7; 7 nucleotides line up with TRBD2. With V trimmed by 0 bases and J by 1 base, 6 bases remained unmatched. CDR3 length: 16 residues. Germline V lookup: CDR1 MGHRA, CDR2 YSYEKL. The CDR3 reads CASSQDGQGGSYEQYF. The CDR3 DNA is TGCGCCAGCAGCCAAGATGGCCAGGGAGGGTCCTACGAGCAGTACTTC.

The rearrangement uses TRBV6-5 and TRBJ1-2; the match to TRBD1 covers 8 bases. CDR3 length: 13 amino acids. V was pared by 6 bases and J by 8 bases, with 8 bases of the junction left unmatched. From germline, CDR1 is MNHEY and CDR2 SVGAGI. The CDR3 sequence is CASSDRGAGGYTF. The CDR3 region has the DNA TGTGCCAGCAGCGACAGGGGCGCAGGGGGCTACACCTTC.

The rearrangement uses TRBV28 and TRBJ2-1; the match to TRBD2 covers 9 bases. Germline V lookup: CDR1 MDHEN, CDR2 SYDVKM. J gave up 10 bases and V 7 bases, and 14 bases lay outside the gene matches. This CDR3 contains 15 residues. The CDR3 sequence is CASTPLGGRAGEQFF. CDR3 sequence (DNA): TGTGCCAGCACCCCTCTAGGCGGGAGGGCCGGAGAGCAGTTCTTC.

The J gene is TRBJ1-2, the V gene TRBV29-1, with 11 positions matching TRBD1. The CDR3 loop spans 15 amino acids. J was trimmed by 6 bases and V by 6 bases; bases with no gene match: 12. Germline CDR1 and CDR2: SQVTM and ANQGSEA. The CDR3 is CSVLATGTGGHGYTF. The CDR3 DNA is TGCAGCGTCTTGGCAACCGGGACAGGGGGTCATGGCTACACCTTC.